This TCR beta chain was sequenced during a study of blood T cell repertoires in COVID-19. Study information: PBMCs, B-cell-depleted T cells, or T cells were the source of the cDNA or gDNA that made up the material.

Only in-frame clones appear in the TCRdb table, and some are missing; sequencing was by immunoSEQ multiplex PCR. Here the sample spans about 240,000 clones, around 89% being singletons. This CDR3 spans 17 amino acids. V was shortened by 0 bases and J by 4 bases, with 19 bases between the two germline ends. The clonotype originates from a woman aged 25 to 39 who had recovered from COVID-19. J is TRBJ2-7 and V is TRBV23-1; TRBD1 is a possible D gene (5 bases). TRBV23-1 is an ORF, with its function uncertain. The source material was PBMCs or T cells enriched from blood (not recorded which). CDR3 nucleotides: TGCGCCAGCAGTCAATCGATGGGGCCAGGGTTTGCGTACGAGCAGTACTTC. Translating it yields CASSQSMGPGFAYEQYF.